This entry lists 29 T cell receptor beta chains sequenced from one sample in a study of spatial heterogeneity in lung cancer. The time point: sample taken at primary tumor resection. Whole RNA came from tumor, nontumor lung or frozen PBMC and was sequenced without being sorted. MiXCR, run by TCRdb on the 5' RACE reads, gives a single entry per CDR3 protein. This table has roughly 20,000 distinct CDR3 sequences, approximately 4.4% appearing once. The sample here was PBMCs, taken at surgery. These receptors originate from a male donor with early-stage non-small cell lung cancer.

The sample holds a few counts of this clonotype. The J gene is TRBJ2-2, the V gene TRBV7-2; D is unresolved. CDR1 SGHTA and CDR2 FQGNSA come from the germline V gene. Trimming took 2 bases from V and 6 from J, leaving 7 bases between them. The CDR3 runs 13 residues. The DNA for the CDR3 is TGTGCCAGCAGCTTATCTGGCCCCGGGGAGCTGTTTTTT. It is translated as CASSLSGPGELFF.

V and J are TRBV13 and TRBJ1-1; the D gene is possibly TRBD1 (5 bases). Germline CDR1 PRHDT, CDR2 FYEKMQ (reference sequence). Trimming removed 4 bases from V and 1 base from J, with 10 bases in between. The CDR3 consists of 14 residues. This CDR3 reads CASSSQTGNTEAFF. The CDR3 DNA sequence: TGTGCCAGCAGCTCGCAAACAGGGAACACTGAAGCTTTCTTT.

There are many counts of this clonotype. V is TRBV6-5 and J is TRBJ2-5; weak D call: TRBD2 (6 bases). From germline, CDR1 is MNHEY and CDR2 SVGAGI. Trimming took 5 bases from V and 5 from J, leaving 18 bases between them. This CDR3 comprises 15 residues. CDR3 in DNA: TGTGCCAGCAGTCCCCTAGCGAACGCCGTCGAGACCCAGTACTTC. Amino acids: CASSPLANAVETQYF.

The table lists this clonotype with many counts. The chain has TRBV20-1 and TRBJ1-6; a weak D match, TRBD1 (6 bases). Germline V lookup: CDR1 DFQATT, CDR2 SNEGSKA (reference sequence). This CDR3 region has 15 residues. Deletions cut 5 bases from V and 6 bases from J, with 17 bases between. CDR3 in amino acids: CSAVHSGTPNSPLHF. The CDR3, as DNA: TGCAGTGCTGTCCACTCCGGGACACCTAATTCACCCCTCCACTTT.

The chain joins TRBV7-3 to TRBJ2-2, with D perhaps TRBD1 (6 bases). Trimming left V 1 base short and J 5 bases short, with 14 bases between. The germline CDR1 and CDR2 sequences are SGHTA and FQGTGA. The CDR3 sequence is 16 residues long. The CDR3 loop is CASSLMSRGSTGELFF. The CDR3, as DNA: TGTGCCAGCAGCTTAATGAGCAGGGGATCGACCGGGGAGCTGTTTTTT.

This clonotype was picked up many times. This sequence joins TRBV23-1 and TRBJ2-7, with 11 bases lining up with TRBD2. TRBV23-1 is sorted into the ORF group, with uncertain function. This CDR3 has 15 amino acids. After removal of 6 bases from V and 4 bases from J, the junction contained 8 bases not matched to a gene. CDR3 DNA sequence: TGCGCCAGCAGAAAAACTAGCGGGAGTGGTTACGAGCAGTACTTC. This gives the protein CASRKTSGSGYEQYF.

Judged by abundance, this clonotype is medium-sized (0.01 to 0.1%). The V call is TRBV28, the J call TRBJ2-1; 12 bases agree with TRBD2. The ends lost 6 bases at V and 8 bases at J; junction bases unmatched: 11. CDR3 length: 16 amino acids. Germline CDR1 reads MDHEN; CDR2 reads SYDVKM. CDR3 protein: CASRPERLAGADEQFF. CDR3 DNA: TGTGCCAGCAGACCCGAAAGACTAGCGGGAGCGGATGAGCAGTTCTTC.

Many counts were recorded for this clonotype. This rearrangement joins TRBV11-1 to TRBJ1-1, with 11 bases matching TRBD1. Germline V lookup: CDR1 SGHAT, CDR2 FQDESV (reference sequence). The CDR3 is made up of 15 amino acids. V gave up 6 bases and J gave up 4 bases; unmatched junction bases: 7. CDR3 in amino acids: CASRTGQGATTEAFF. The CDR3 DNA follows: TGTGCCAGCAGAACTGGACAGGGGGCGACCACTGAAGCTTTCTTT.

Relative to its sample, this clonotype is large (0.1 to 1%). This chain connects TRBV4-3 to TRBJ1-1; D may be TRBD1 (6 bases). V shed 5 bases and J shed 4 bases, with 14 bases lying between them. The CDR3 has 14 amino acids. The germline V gene has CDR1 LGHNA and CDR2 YSLEER. In nucleotides, the CDR3 is TGCGCCAGCAGCGAGGACAGATCGGGCACTGAAGCTTTCTTT. The encoded protein is CASSEDRSGTEAFF.

This rearrangement joins TRBV29-1 to TRBJ1-5, with D possibly TRBD1 on 5 matching bases. This CDR3 comprises 14 residues. The V end lost 0 bases, the J end lost 3 bases, and 9 bases lay between the germline ends. Germline loops: CDR1 SQVTM, CDR2 ANQGSEA. Here the CDR3 reads CSVEDQGPNQPQHF. CDR3 DNA: TGCAGCGTTGAAGACCAGGGTCCCAATCAGCCCCAGCATTTT.

This clonotype was recorded at least ten times. This chain links TRBV4-2 with TRBJ1-1; possibly TRBD1 for D (5 bases). V lost 1 base and J 1 base, leaving 7 bases between the germline ends. Germline V CDR1 and CDR2: LGHNA, YNFKEQ. The CDR3 spans 14 residues. CDR3 nucleotide sequence: TGTGCCAGCAGCCAAGCAGGGAAGAACACTGAAGCTTTCTTT. As protein: CASSQAGKNTEAFF.

This clonotype has ten or more counts. The rearrangement uses TRBV9 and TRBJ2-7; D uncertain. V dropped 0 bases and J dropped 2 bases, with 9 bases sitting between them. The CDR3 has 14 residues. In germline, CDR1 is SGDLS, CDR2 YYNGEE. The CDR3 DNA reads as TGTGCCAGCAGCGTAGGCGCAGGTACCTACGAGCAGTACTTC. Translation: CASSVGAGTYEQYF. Full variable domain (remainder filled in from reference TRBV9 and TRBJ2-7): DSGVTQTPKHLITATGQRVTLRCSPRSGDLSVYWYQQSLDQGLQFLIQYYNGEERAKGNILERFSAQQFPDLHSELNLSSLELGDSALYFCASSVGAGTYEQYFGPGTRLTVT.

By its share, this clonotype is medium-sized. The chain is built from TRBV29-1 and TRBJ1-1, with D perhaps TRBD1 (6 bases). The CDR3 contains 13 residues. Germline V gene sequence: CDR1 SQVTM, CDR2 ANQGSEA. With 6 bases removed from V and 2 bases from J, the gap between germline ends came to 13 bases. The CDR3 loop reads CSVAGGLNTEAFF. CDR3 sequence (DNA): TGCAGCGTCGCGGGGGGCCTCAACACTGAAGCTTTCTTT.

In this sample, this clonotype turned up many times. The chain links TRBV7-9 to TRBJ2-6; D possibly corresponds to TRBD1 (5 bases). The V gene's germline CDR1 is SEHNR and CDR2 FQNEAQ (reference sequence). There are 18 residues in the CDR3. V shed 2 bases and J shed 0 bases, with 14 bases lying between them. The CDR3 sequence is CASSLRQGTASGANVLTF. For the CDR3, the DNA is TGTGCCAGCAGCTTAAGGCAGGGAACTGCCTCTGGGGCCAACGTCCTGACTTTC.

This clonotype was detected ten times or more. The chain carries TRBV7-3 and TRBJ1-6; no firm D call. V was pared by 4 bases and J by 13 bases, with 8 bases between. This CDR3 has 11 amino acids. Germline lookup yields CDR1 SGHTA and CDR2 FQGTGA. The CDR3: CASSSGGPLHF. As DNA, the CDR3 is TGTGCCAGCAGCTCGGGTGGGCCCCTCCACTTT.

This clonotype was seen many times. V and J are TRBV7-2 and TRBJ2-1, with TRBD1 identical over 10 bases. The CDR3 is made up of 14 amino acids. Trimming at V came to 1 base and at J to 6 bases, leaving 0 bases not matched to a gene. Per germline, CDR1 SGHTA and CDR2 FQGNSA. The CDR3 is CASSLGTGGNEQFF. The CDR3 DNA reads TGTGCCAGCAGCTTAGGGACAGGGGGCAATGAGCAGTTCTTC.

This clonotype was seen ten or more times. V and J are TRBV5-6 and TRBJ1-1, with D perhaps TRBD1 (5 bases). The CDR3 is 13 residues long. Germline V CDR1 and CDR2: SGHDT, YYEEEE. V lost 1 base and J lost 5, with 9 bases in between. CDR3 amino acids: CASSLFGGTEAFF. In DNA form, the CDR3 reads TGTGCCAGCAGCTTGTTCGGGGGGACTGAAGCTTTCTTT.

The chain uses TRBV5-6 and TRBJ2-3; 9 nucleotides match TRBD1. The CDR3 is 17 amino acids. Germline assignment: CDR1 SGHDT and CDR2 YYEEEE. The V and J ends lost 4 bases and 4 bases, in that order; junction bases with no gene match: 13. The CDR3 protein is CASSQRRDRASSDTQYF. The CDR3, as DNA: TGTGCCAGCAGCCAACGGCGGGACAGGGCTTCATCAGATACGCAGTATTTT. The whole variable domain, remainder taken from reference TRBV5-6 and TRBJ2-3, is DAGVTQSPTHLIKTRGQQVTLRCSPKSGHDTVSWYQQALGQGPQFIFQYYEEEERQRGNFPDRFSGHQFPNYSSELNVNALLLGDSALYLCASSQRRDRASSDTQYFGPGTRLTVL.

The sample holds many counts of this clonotype. The chain carries TRBV6-6 and TRBJ1-4, with D possibly TRBD1 on 5 matching bases. Between the trimmed V and J ends, which lost 2 bases and 4 bases, there was a span of 11 bases. This CDR3 has 15 amino acids. CDR1 is MNHNY, CDR2 SVGAGI, per germline (reference sequence). CDR3 DNA: TGTGCCAGCAGTTACGCAGGGACGGGTAATGAAAAACTGTTTTTT. It specifies CASSYAGTGNEKLFF.

This clonotype was picked up many times. J is TRBJ1-4 and V is TRBV6-6, with D unresolved. The CDR3 extends over 17 amino acids. Germline V gene data show CDR1 as MNHNY and CDR2 as SVGAGI (reference sequence). The V end lost 2 bases, the J end lost 0 bases, and 13 bases lay between the germline ends. The CDR3 DNA follows: TGTGCCAGCAGTTACGGCGGGTCCGATGCAACTAATGAAAAACTGTTTTTT. It yields the protein CASSYGGSDATNEKLFF.

This clonotype was counted ten times or more. V usage is TRBV4-2 and J usage is TRBJ2-3, with 9 positions matching TRBD1. The CDR3 spans 16 residues. With 2 bases clipped from V and 5 bases from J, the junction kept 8 bases outside the gene matches. Germline V gene data show CDR1 as LGHNA and CDR2 as YNFKEQ. CDR3 sequence: CASSQKKGQGGDTQYF. CDR3 nucleotides: TGTGCCAGCAGCCAAAAAAAGGGACAGGGTGGAGATACGCAGTATTTT.

This clonotype came up many times. The chain combines TRBV12-3 or TRBV12-4 with TRBJ2-2; 9 positions match TRBD2. This CDR3 spans 16 amino acids. V was clipped by 5 bases and J by 5 bases; unmatched bases: 9. CDR3 sequence reads: CASSPITAGGTGELFF. CDR3 DNA: TGTGCCAGCAGTCCCATTACAGCGGGAGGTACCGGGGAGCTGTTTTTT.

In its sample, this clonotype was seen a few times. This chain connects TRBV20-1 to TRBJ2-7; a weak D match, TRBD2 (6 bases). The CDR3 runs 14 residues. The V gene's germline CDR1 is DFQATT and CDR2 SNEGSKA (reference sequence). Trimming cost V 5 bases and J 1 base, with 15 bases left between them. The CDR3 nucleotides are TGCAGTGCTGGGGACTTTAGGGTTTCCTACGAGCAGTACTTC. Translating it yields CSAGDFRVSYEQYF.

This clonotype was observed many times. The rearrangement joins TRBV2 to TRBJ1-1, with D hard to call. Trimming removed 3 bases from V and 0 bases from J, with 11 bases in between. Germline loops: CDR1 SNHLY, CDR2 FYNNEI. The CDR3 contains 15 residues. CDR3: CASSDWQFMNTEAFF. In DNA, the CDR3 is TGTGCCAGCAGTGATTGGCAGTTCATGAACACTGAAGCTTTCTTT.

By frequency in the sample, this clonotype is medium-sized. This chain connects TRBV7-9 to TRBJ1-2, with D unresolved. The CDR3 totals 13 residues. Trimming left V 4 bases short and J 0 bases short, with 6 bases between. Per germline, CDR1 SEHNR and CDR2 FQNEAQ (reference sequence). DNA for the CDR3: TGTGCCAGCAGCTCGAGAGCTAACTATGGCTACACCTTC. Amino acid sequence: CASSSRANYGYTF.

This clonotype has a count of ten or more. This chain connects TRBV7-9 to TRBJ2-5; D is undetermined. The CDR3 extends over 17 amino acids. CDR1 and CDR2 (germline): SEHNR, FQNEAQ (reference sequence). With 9 bases removed from V and 4 bases from J, the gap between germline ends came to 27 bases. The DNA of the CDR3 is TGTGCCAGTGTACCCGGGCCTTCTAAGGAACATCGAGAGACCCAGTACTTC. Protein product: CASVPGPSKEHRETQYF.

Many counts were recorded for this clonotype. The V gene is TRBV7-2, the J gene TRBJ2-1, with D tentatively TRBD1 or TRBD2 (6 bases each). Trimming removed 5 bases from V and 6 bases from J, with 17 bases in between. This CDR3 is built from 15 residues. Germline lookup yields CDR1 SGHTA and CDR2 FQGNSA. CDR3 bases: TGTGCCAGCAGCCCGAGACTAGGGGGAGTCAATGAGCAGTTCTTC. Its protein product is CASSPRLGGVNEQFF.

This clonotype was counted at least ten times. This chain joins TRBV24-1 and TRBJ2-5; D remains unclear. Germline V gives CDR1 KGHDR, CDR2 SFDVKD. Trimming pared 1 base from V and 1 base from J, leaving 6 bases between. CDR3 size: 14 residues. CDR3 nucleotide sequence: TGTGCCACCAGTGATTTCGGCAGCCAAGAGACCCAGTACTTC. It yields the protein CATSDFGSQETQYF.

This clonotype occurred many times. V is TRBV20-1 and J is TRBJ2-1, with D possibly being TRBD2 (5 bases). CDR1 DFQATT and CDR2 SNEGSKA come from the germline V gene (reference sequence). V lost 6 bases, J lost 10 bases, and 22 bases lay in between. The CDR3 runs to 14 residues. CDR3: CSAPYGDWEKEQFF. CDR3 in DNA: TGCAGTGCACCCTACGGCGACTGGGAGAAGGAGCAGTTCTTC.